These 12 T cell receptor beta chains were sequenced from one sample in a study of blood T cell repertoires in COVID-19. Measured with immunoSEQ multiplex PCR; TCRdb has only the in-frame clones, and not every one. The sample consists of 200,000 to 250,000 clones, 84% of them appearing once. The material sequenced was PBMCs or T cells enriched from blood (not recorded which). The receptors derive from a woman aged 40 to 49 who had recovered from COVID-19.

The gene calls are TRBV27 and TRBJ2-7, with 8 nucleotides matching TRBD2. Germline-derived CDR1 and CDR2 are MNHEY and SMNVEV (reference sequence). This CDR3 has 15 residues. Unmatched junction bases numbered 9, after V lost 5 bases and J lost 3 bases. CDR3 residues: CASSLLGSGIYEQYF. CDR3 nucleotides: TGTGCCAGCAGTCTCCTGGGTAGCGGGATCTACGAGCAGTACTTC.

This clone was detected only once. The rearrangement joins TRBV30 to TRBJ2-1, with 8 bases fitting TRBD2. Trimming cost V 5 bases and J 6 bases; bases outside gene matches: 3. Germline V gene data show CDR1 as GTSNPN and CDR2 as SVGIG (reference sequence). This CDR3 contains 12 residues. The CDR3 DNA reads TGTGCCTGGTCGGGGGGGCGCAATGAGCAGTTCTTC. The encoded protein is CAWSGGRNEQFF. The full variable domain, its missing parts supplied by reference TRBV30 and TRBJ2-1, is SQTIHQWPATLVQPVGSPLSLECTVEGTSNPNLYWYRQAAGRGLQLLFYSVGIGQISSEVPQNLSASRPQDRQFILSSKKLLLSDSGFYLCAWSGGRNEQFFGPGTRLTVL.

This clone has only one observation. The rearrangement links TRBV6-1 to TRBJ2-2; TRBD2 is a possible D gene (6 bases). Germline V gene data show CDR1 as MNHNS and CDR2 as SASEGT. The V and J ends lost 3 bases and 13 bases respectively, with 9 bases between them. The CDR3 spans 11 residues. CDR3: CASSEPGLLFF. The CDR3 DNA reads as TGTGCCAGCAGTGAGCCGGGACTGCTGTTTTTT.

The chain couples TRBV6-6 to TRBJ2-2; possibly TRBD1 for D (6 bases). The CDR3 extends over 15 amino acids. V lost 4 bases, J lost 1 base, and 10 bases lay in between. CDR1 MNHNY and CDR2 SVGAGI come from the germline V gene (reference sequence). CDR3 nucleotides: TGTGCCAGCAGTTCTCGGGACAAGAACACCGGGGAGCTGTTTTTT. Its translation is CASSSRDKNTGELFF.

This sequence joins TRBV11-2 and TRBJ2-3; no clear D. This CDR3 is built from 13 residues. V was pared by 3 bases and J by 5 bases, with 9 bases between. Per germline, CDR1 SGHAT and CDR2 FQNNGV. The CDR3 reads CASSFLEGDTQYF. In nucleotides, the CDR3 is TGTGCCAGCAGCTTTCTAGAAGGAGATACGCAGTATTTT.

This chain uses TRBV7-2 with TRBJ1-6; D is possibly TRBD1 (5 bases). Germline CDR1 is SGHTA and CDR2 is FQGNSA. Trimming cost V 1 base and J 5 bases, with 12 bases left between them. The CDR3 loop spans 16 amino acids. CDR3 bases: TGTGCCAGCAGCTTAGTGGGCAGGGCGAATAATTCACCCCTCCACTTT. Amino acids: CASSLVGRANNSPLHF.

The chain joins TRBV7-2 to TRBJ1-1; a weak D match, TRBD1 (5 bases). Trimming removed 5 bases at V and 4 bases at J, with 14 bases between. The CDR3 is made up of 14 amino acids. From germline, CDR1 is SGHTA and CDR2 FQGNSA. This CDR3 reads CASSEPGFVTEAFF. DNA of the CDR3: TGTGCCAGCAGCGAGCCAGGGTTTGTCACTGAAGCTTTCTTT. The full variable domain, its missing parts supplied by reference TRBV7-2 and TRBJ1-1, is GAGVSQSPSNKVTEKGKDVELRCDPISGHTALYWYRQSLGQGLEFLIYFQGNSAPDKSGLPSDRFSAERTGGSVSTLTIQRTQQEDSAVYLCASSEPGFVTEAFFGQGTRLTVV.

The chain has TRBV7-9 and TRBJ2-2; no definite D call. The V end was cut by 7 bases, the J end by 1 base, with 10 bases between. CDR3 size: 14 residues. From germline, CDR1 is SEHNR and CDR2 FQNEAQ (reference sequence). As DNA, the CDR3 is TGTGCCAGCACCACGACACAGAACACCGGGGAGCTGTTTTTT. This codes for CASTTTQNTGELFF.

This CDR3 reads CASSTASRSSNEQFF. The CDR3 DNA sequence: TGTGCCAGCTCGACGGCTAGTAGGTCGTCGAATGAGCAGTTCTTC. This chain connects TRBV7-9 to TRBJ2-1; no firm D call. The length of the CDR3 is 15 residues. Germline CDR1 and CDR2: SEHNR and FQNEAQ (reference sequence). The V end lost 8 bases, the J end lost 7 bases, and 21 bases lay between the germline ends.

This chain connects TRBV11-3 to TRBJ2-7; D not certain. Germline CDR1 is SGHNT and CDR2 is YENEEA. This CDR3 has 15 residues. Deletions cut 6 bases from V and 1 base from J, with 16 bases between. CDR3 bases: TGTGCCAGCAGGTTGTGGGCCCCATGGTCCTACGAGCAGTACGTC. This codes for CASRLWAPWSYEQYV.

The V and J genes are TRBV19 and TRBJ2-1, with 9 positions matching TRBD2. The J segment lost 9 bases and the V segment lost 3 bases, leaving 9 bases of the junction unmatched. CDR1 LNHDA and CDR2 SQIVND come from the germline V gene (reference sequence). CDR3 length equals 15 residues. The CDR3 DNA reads TGTGCCAGTAGTATGGGAGCGGGAGGACTCGGTGAGCAGTTCTTC. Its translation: CASSMGAGGLGEQFF.

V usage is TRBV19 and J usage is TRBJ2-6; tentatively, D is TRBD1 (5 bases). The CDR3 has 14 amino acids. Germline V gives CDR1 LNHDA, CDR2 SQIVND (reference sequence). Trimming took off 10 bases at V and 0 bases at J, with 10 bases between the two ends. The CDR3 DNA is TGTGCCACAAATCAGGGCTCTGGGGCCAACGTCCTGACTTTC. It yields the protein CATNQGSGANVLTF. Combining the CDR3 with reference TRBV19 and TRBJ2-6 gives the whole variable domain DGGITQSPKYLFRKEGQNVTLSCEQNLNHDAMYWYRQDPGQGLRLIYYSQIVNDFQKGDIAEGYSVSREKKESFPLTVTSAQKNPTAFYLCATNQGSGANVLTFGAGSRLTVL.